This T cell receptor (beta chain) was captured in a study of response to subunit inactivated influenza vaccine. Points from the study as a whole: Authors proposed each seasonal influenza vaccination draws in few new T cells.

The sample holds a few counts of this clonotype. Its antigen is unknown. Using its own MiXCR run on the RT-PCR reads, TCRdb lists one record per CDR3 protein. The data contain around 530,000 distinct CDR3 sequences, 12% of them singletons. The germline CDR1 and CDR2 sequences are SGHTA and FQGNSA. V shed 6 bases and J 4 bases; nucleotides not matched to a gene: 5. CDR3 length: 14 residues. The receptor was isolated from a man aged 50 to 59 who received an inactivated influenza vaccine. V and J are TRBV7-2 and TRBJ1-2; 10 nucleotides match TRBD1. Here the sequenced sample was PBMCs from blood, taken on the day of vaccination. The DNA of the CDR3 is TGTGCCAGCAGTAAAAGGACAGGGGGCTATGGCTACACCTTC. It translates to CASSKRTGGYGYTF.